A single sample gave rise to the 3 T cell receptor beta chains below, sequenced in a study of blood T cell repertoires in COVID-19. Profiling relied on immunoSEQ multiplex PCR, and the TCRdb table lists in-frame clones only, not all of them. Among more than 50,000 clones, approximately 90% were seen once, and the ten largest hold approximately 1.5%. Specimen: peripheral blood. The source of these receptors is a human donor in a cohort sampled during active COVID-19.

This chain links TRBV16 with TRBJ2-6, with 10 bases fitting TRBD1. The CDR3 has 19 amino acids. Losses at the gene ends were 0 bases for V and 0 bases for J; bases not matched to a gene: 5. Germline assignment: CDR1 KGHSY and CDR2 FQNENV. The CDR3 DNA follows: TGTGCCAGCAGCCAATCGGACAGGGGGTCGTCCTCTGGGGCCAACGTCCTGACTTTC. Residues: CASSQSDRGSSSGANVLTF.

This clone was detected only a few times. The chain combines TRBV10-1 with TRBJ2-2; 16 nucleotides match TRBD2. Germline V gives CDR1 WNHNN, CDR2 SYGVQD (reference sequence). Germline trimming cut 6 bases from V and 6 bases from J; bases unmatched to any gene: 7. The CDR3 is 17 residues long. The CDR3 DNA reads as TGCGCCAGCAGCGGGACTAGCGGGAGGGCCGGCTCCGGGGAGCTGTTTTTT. This translates into CASSGTSGRAGSGELFF.

This chain links TRBV11-3 with TRBJ2-7; no reliable D call. The CDR3 runs to 11 residues. V shed 2 bases and J shed 6 bases, with 5 bases lying between them. Germline CDR1 SGHNT, CDR2 YENEEA. The chain's CDR3 is CASSLRGEQYF. The CDR3 DNA sequence: TGTGCCAGCAGCTTAAGAGGCGAGCAGTACTTC.